This T cell receptor beta chain was documented in a study of T-cell reconstitution after alpha-beta-depleted transplantation in children (dated by TCRdb to about 2016). A note on the overall study: Using TCR repertoire profiling, the study followed T-cell immune reconstitution in a quantitative way in children after TCRalphabeta/CD19-depleted allogeneic hematopoietic cell transplantation.

As for this clonotype: Its antigen has not been determined. Base qualities are not provided; no much larger clone lies one nucleotide away.

The library came from PCR. These reads were obtained on an Illumina HiSeq 2500. TCR library preparation used molecular barcoding, with unique molecular identifiers applied to normalize quantification of the TCRbeta repertoire. The public reads were reprocessed in TCRdb via fastp at Q25 and MiXCR, keeping in-frame beta chains. Under each unique CDR3 protein, matching rows form one entry showing the most common genes and DNA. Within this sample are hundreds of thousands of distinct CDR3 sequences, with about 15% of them counted one time only. In total, the top ten clones hold approximately 1% of the sample. The clonotype originates from a human donor who donated a stem cell graft to a child with acute myeloid leukemia. This specimen consisted of PBMCs from the stem cell graft donor, obtained from the stem cell graft.

CDR3 reads: CSARGGTGGLAYEQYF. In nucleotides, the sequence is TGCAGTGCTAGAGGGGGGACAGGGGGTTTGGCCTACGAGCAGTACTTC. The sequence is built from TRBV20-1 and TRBJ2-7; 11 bases in between match TRBD1. The CDR3, cysteine through phenylalanine, is 16 amino acids long. The read is trimmed to its CDR3 DNA, 48 bases read in frame from base 1. Ends trimmed: V by 1 base, J by 2 bases; bases unmatched to a gene: 7. CDR1 and CDR2 are drawn from the germline V gene (reference sequence): DFQATT, SNEGSKA.